These 27 T cell receptor beta chains originate from one sample sequenced in a study of blood T cell repertoires in COVID-19 (TCRdb year 2020). The library relied on the immunoSEQ multiplex PCR assay. TCRdb's version of the immuneACCESS table is confined to in-frame rearrangements and falls short of the full clone set. An unresolved V gene accounts for under half of the shortfall where checked; the remainder is of unknown origin. The sample includes 65,000 to 80,000 clones, with roughly 88% observed a single time. The top ten clonotypes cover approximately 5% of the sample. Sequenced: peripheral blood. The receptor set was obtained from a middle-aged man with active COVID-19.

This clone was seen just once. V and J are TRBV12-1 and TRBJ2-5; TRBD2, the table's D call, was not compared with the DNA. TRBV12-1 is given as a pseudogene. The CDR3 runs 15 residues. The DNA for the CDR3 is TGTGCCAGCAGCCCGACTAGCGGGGATAAAGAGACCCAGTACTTC. Encoded protein: CASSPTSGDKETQYF.

The chain combines TRBV9 with TRBJ1-1; D is possibly TRBD1 (6 bases). The V and J ends lost 3 bases and 4 bases respectively, with 22 bases between them. Germline V gene lookup returns CDR1 SGDLS and CDR2 YYNGEE. CDR3 size: 17 residues. In DNA form, the CDR3 reads TGTGCCAGCAGCGACAGGGAAAGGGCTGGTTATAGCACTGAAGCTTTCTTT. Translated, it gives CASSDRERAGYSTEAFF.

V and J are TRBV24-1 and TRBJ2-1; D not resolved. The CDR3 extends over 12 amino acids. Trimming stripped 4 bases from V and 10 bases from J, with 10 bases between. The germline V gene encodes CDR1 KGHDR and CDR2 SFDVKD. This CDR3 reads CATSDPDTEQFF. The DNA for the CDR3 is TGTGCCACCAGTGACCCCGACACGGAGCAGTTCTTC.

The chain is built from TRBV18 and TRBJ1-4; the D is unclear. The CDR3 extends over 13 amino acids. From germline, CDR1 is KGHSH and CDR2 LQKENI. V was clipped by 0 bases and J by 7 bases, with 6 bases between them. In DNA, the CDR3 is TGTGCCAGCTCACCACCGGACTCTGAAAAACTGTTTTTT. It specifies CASSPPDSEKLFF.

The chain carries TRBV27 and TRBJ2-5; no firm D call. V dropped 4 bases and J dropped 2 bases, with 8 bases sitting between them. This CDR3 has 13 residues. In germline, CDR1 is MNHEY, CDR2 SMNVEV (reference sequence). The CDR3 region has the DNA TGTGCCAGCAGTTCTACTCAACAAGAGACCCAGTACTTC. This sequence encodes CASSSTQQETQYF.

The chain has TRBV5-4 and TRBJ1-1, with D perhaps matching TRBD1 (6 bases). V lost 0 bases and J lost 6, with 12 bases in between. The CDR3 extends over 14 amino acids. CDR1 is SGHNT, CDR2 YYREEE, per germline (reference sequence). As DNA, the CDR3 is TGTGCCAGCAGCTTGGCAGGGGAGGGGGCTGAAGCTTTCTTT. Its translation: CASSLAGEGAEAFF. Drawing the rest from reference TRBV5-4 and TRBJ1-1, the complete variable domain is ETGVTQSPTHLIKTRGQQVTLRCSSQSGHNTVSWYQQALGQGPQFIFQYYREEENGRGNFPPRFSGLQFPNYSSELNVNALELDDSALYLCASSLAGEGAEAFFGQGTRLTVV.

This clone was detected a few times. The chain is built from TRBV7-9 and TRBJ2-7; 8 nucleotides line up with TRBD2. The CDR3 runs 16 residues. V trimming: 1 base; J trimming: 4 bases; junction bases outside the gene matches: 9. Germline CDR1 and CDR2: SEHNR and FQNEAQ (reference sequence). CDR3 region: CASSLEWSGSSYEQYF. The CDR3 nucleotides read TGTGCCAGCAGCTTAGAATGGAGCGGGAGTTCTTACGAGCAGTACTTC.

V is TRBV12-3 or TRBV12-4 and J is TRBJ1-2; D might be TRBD1 (6 bases). The CDR3 is 13 amino acids. The V end was cut by 6 bases, the J end by 6 bases, with 14 bases between. CDR3 nucleotide sequence: TGTGCCAGCAGGACCCAGGGGACCCATGGCTACACCTTC. Amino acids: CASRTQGTHGYTF.

This sequence joins TRBV6-5 and TRBJ2-7; TRBD1 might be the D (6 bases). CDR3 size: 15 residues. Per germline, CDR1 MNHEY and CDR2 SVGAGI. V lost 5 bases and J 2 bases, leaving 16 bases between the germline ends. DNA of the CDR3: TGTGCCAGCAGTCCCCCAGGACAGTCGACCTACGAGCAGTACTTC. Translating it yields CASSPPGQSTYEQYF.

This chain links TRBV5-6 with TRBJ2-2; the D gene is possibly TRBD2 (6 bases). This CDR3 comprises 15 residues. In germline, CDR1 is SGHDT, CDR2 YYEEEE. V gave up 1 base and J gave up 3 bases, with 10 bases separating them. Written as DNA, the CDR3 is TGTGCCAGCAGCTTGACGGGAGTGGACACCGGGGAGCTGTTTTTT. It encodes CASSLTGVDTGELFF.

This chain links TRBV5-4 with TRBJ1-2, with D possibly being TRBD1 (5 bases). The CDR3 has 14 amino acids. Between the trimmed V and J ends, which lost 1 base and 10 bases, there was a span of 17 bases. Germline assignment: CDR1 SGHNT and CDR2 YYREEE (reference sequence). The CDR3 protein is CASSLPPGGRHYTF. The DNA of the CDR3 is TGTGCCAGCAGCTTGCCACCCGGGGGGAGGCACTACACCTTC.

This chain's CDR3 is CASSYSRTGGGYGYTF. The CDR3 region has the DNA TGTGCCAGCAGTTACTCGCGGACAGGGGGCGGCTATGGCTACACCTTC. The chain carries TRBV6-2 or TRBV6-3 and TRBJ1-2; 11 bases fit TRBD1. The CDR3 contains 16 residues. Germline CDR1 is MNHEY and CDR2 is SVGEGT. The V segment lost 0 bases and the J segment 4 bases; nucleotides outside the gene matches: 4.

The rearrangement joins TRBV3-1 (or the pseudogene TRBV3-2) to TRBJ1-3, with a possible D match to TRBD1 (5 bases). This CDR3 comprises 14 residues. V lost 4 bases to trimming and J lost 7 bases, with 14 bases between them. Germline assignment: CDR1 LGHDT and CDR2 YNNKEL (reference sequence). CDR3 sequence: CASSLIGGGNTIYF. The CDR3 bases are TGTGCCAGCAGCCTCATCGGGGGAGGGAACACCATATATTTT.

In DNA, the CDR3 is TGTGCCAGTACCGGGACAGGGGGTCGGTTGAGTACCGGGGAGCTGTTTTTT. This translates into CASTGTGGRLSTGELFF. J is TRBJ2-2 and V is TRBV19; 11 nucleotides line up with TRBD1. The CDR3 runs to 17 residues. CDR1 and CDR2 from the germline V gene are LNHDA and SQIVND (reference sequence). V was pared by 7 bases and J by 5 bases, with 12 bases of the junction left unmatched.

This chain joins TRBV7-3 and TRBJ1-2; D is uncertain. Between the trimmed V and J ends, which lost 2 bases and 0 bases, there was a span of 13 bases. Looked up from germline, CDR1 is SGHTA and CDR2 is FQGTGA. The length of the CDR3 is 16 residues. CDR3 protein: CASSLGGVTTNYGYTF. CDR3 nucleotides: TGTGCCAGCAGCTTAGGAGGTGTTACGACTAACTATGGCTACACCTTC.

This clone was detected only a few times. The V gene is TRBV27, the J gene TRBJ2-3, with 7 bases matching TRBD2. This CDR3 comprises 14 residues. V was clipped by 6 bases and J by 2 bases; unmatched bases: 5. Germline V gene sequence: CDR1 MNHEY, CDR2 SMNVEV (reference sequence). The CDR3 sequence is CASSERETTDTQYF. In DNA form, the CDR3 reads TGTGCCAGCAGCGAGCGGGAAACCACAGATACGCAGTATTTT.

J is TRBJ1-3 and V is TRBV28, with a possible D match to TRBD1 (6 bases). Germline V lookup: CDR1 MDHEN, CDR2 SYDVKM. V gave up 5 bases and J gave up 0 bases, with 14 bases separating them. This CDR3 is 16 amino acids long. CDR3 residues: CASSVQGPSSGNTIYF. The CDR3 DNA follows: TGTGCCAGCAGTGTACAGGGTCCGAGCTCTGGAAACACCATATATTTT.

The gene calls are TRBV3-1 (or the pseudogene TRBV3-2) and TRBJ1-2; 10 positions agree with TRBD1. The germline V gene has CDR1 LGHDT and CDR2 YNNKEL (reference sequence). The trim removed 3 bases at V and 2 bases at J, leaving 6 bases unmatched. The CDR3 consists of 16 residues. The CDR3 region is CASSQLGQGGNYGYTF. The CDR3 nucleotides are TGTGCCAGCAGCCAGCTAGGACAGGGGGGAAACTATGGCTACACCTTC.

This chain connects TRBV7-3 to TRBJ2-7; TRBD2 matches 14 bases. The CDR3 runs to 16 residues. V lost 4 bases to trimming and J lost 6 bases; unmatched junction nucleotides: 8. Germline V gene lookup returns CDR1 SGHTA and CDR2 FQGTGA. The DNA of the CDR3 is TGTGCCAGCAGCTCCCTACCGGGACTAGCGGGAGCCGAGCAGTACTTC. Residues: CASSSLPGLAGAEQYF.

The V call is TRBV28, the J call TRBJ2-5; TRBD2 might be the D (5 bases). The CDR3 extends over 10 amino acids. The V and J ends lost 8 bases and 10 bases respectively, with 11 bases between them. Germline CDR1 and CDR2: MDHEN and SYDVKM. This CDR3 reads CASGVEDQYF. Written as DNA, the CDR3 is TGTGCCAGCGGCGTGGAGGACCAGTACTTC.

This chain connects TRBV2 to TRBJ2-2; D is unresolved. Trimming took 5 bases from V and 5 from J, leaving 6 bases between them. The CDR3 extends over 12 amino acids. The germline gives CDR1 SNHLY, CDR2 FYNNEI. The CDR3 loop is CASSKLTGELFF. The CDR3 DNA is TGTGCCAGCAGTAAGCTAACCGGGGAGCTGTTTTTT.

As concerns this clone: At one boundary the junction diverges from the germline segment, which might be a read error. This chain uses TRBV6-1 with TRBJ1-2; 10 nucleotides align to TRBD1. CDR3 length: 14 amino acids. Germline V CDR1 and CDR2: MNHNS, SASEGT. Here the CDR3 reads CASIEPGQGYGYTF. DNA for the CDR3: TGTGCCAGCATTGAACCGGGACAGGGGTATGGCTACACCTTC.

The V call is TRBV7-6, the J call TRBJ2-1; 7 bases are a match to TRBD2. This CDR3 contains 15 residues. CDR1 and CDR2 from the germline V gene are SGHVS and FNYEAQ. V dropped 4 bases and J dropped 2; count of bases not matched to a gene: 5. CDR3 DNA: TGTGCCAGCAGCTCGGGACTACCAGCCTACAATGAGCAGTTCTTC. Translating gives CASSSGLPAYNEQFF.

This sequence joins TRBV28 and TRBJ1-5; 9 bases match TRBD1. The germline V gene has CDR1 MDHEN and CDR2 SYDVKM. CDR3 length: 16 amino acids. Trimming at V came to 8 bases and at J to 0 bases, leaving 8 bases not matched to a gene. CDR3 region: CASQGQGPFSNQPQHF. CDR3 bases: TGTGCCAGCCAGGGACAGGGCCCCTTTAGCAATCAGCCCCAGCATTTT.

The chain couples TRBV2 to TRBJ1-1; no clear D. Trimming left V 0 bases short and J 0 bases short, with 11 bases between. Per germline, CDR1 SNHLY and CDR2 FYNNEI. This CDR3 comprises 16 residues. CDR3 in amino acids: CASSEAAGSLNTEAFF. CDR3 DNA sequence: TGTGCCAGCAGTGAAGCGGCCGGGAGCTTGAACACTGAAGCTTTCTTT.

The chain employs TRBV4-1 and TRBJ2-7; 8 nucleotides match TRBD2. Looked up from germline, CDR1 is MGHRA and CDR2 is YSYEKL. CDR3 length: 17 residues. V trimming: 0 bases; J trimming: 2 bases; junction bases outside the gene matches: 9. Here the CDR3 DNA reads TGCGCCAGCAGCCAAGATTCGAGCGGGAGTTCAACCTACGAGCAGTACTTC. Translating gives CASSQDSSGSSTYEQYF.

The chain uses TRBV4-1 and TRBJ1-6; 7 bases line up with TRBD1. V was pared by 3 bases and J by 6 bases, with 5 bases of the junction left unmatched. Germline values: CDR1 MGHRA, CDR2 YSYEKL. The CDR3 has 15 amino acids. The CDR3 sequence: CASSQATGLNSPLHF. CDR3 bases: TGCGCCAGCAGCCAGGCGACAGGGCTTAATTCACCCCTCCACTTT.